This T cell receptor beta chain was recorded in a study of blood T cell repertoires in COVID-19. Study-wide background: Spain, Italy and the United States supplied samples that represented acute and convalescent COVID-19. T cells, B-cell-depleted T cells, or PBMCs supplied cDNA or gDNA.

Data came from immunoSEQ multiplex PCR; TCRdb stores just in-frame clones and leaves some out. Found here are about 250,000 clones, approximately 86% of them singletons; the top ten hold 0.65% to 0.95%. Between the trimmed V and J ends, which lost 10 bases and 2 bases, there was a span of 15 bases. The CDR3 is 13 amino acids. The V gene's germline CDR1 is MNHEY and CDR2 SMNVEV (reference sequence). The TCR was taken from a woman aged 25 to 45 with acute or convalescent COVID-19. J is TRBJ2-7 and V is TRBV27; D could derive from TRBD1 or TRBD2 (5 bases each). The specimen sequenced was peripheral blood. The CDR3 coding sequence is TGTGCCACCAGGGATCCGGGGACCTACGAGCAGTACTTC. Translated, it gives CATRDPGTYEQYF.